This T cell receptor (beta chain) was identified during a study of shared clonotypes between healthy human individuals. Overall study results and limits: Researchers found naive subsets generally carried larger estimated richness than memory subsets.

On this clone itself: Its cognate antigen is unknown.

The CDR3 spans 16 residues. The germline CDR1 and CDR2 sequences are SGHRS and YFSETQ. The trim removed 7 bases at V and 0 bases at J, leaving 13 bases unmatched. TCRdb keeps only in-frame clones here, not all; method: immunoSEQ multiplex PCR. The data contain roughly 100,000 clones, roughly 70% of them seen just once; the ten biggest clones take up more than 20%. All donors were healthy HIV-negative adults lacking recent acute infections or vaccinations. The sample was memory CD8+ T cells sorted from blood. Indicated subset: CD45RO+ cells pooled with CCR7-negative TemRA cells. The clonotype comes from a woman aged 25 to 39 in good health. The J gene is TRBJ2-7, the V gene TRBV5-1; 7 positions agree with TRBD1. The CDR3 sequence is CASSKGATTLSYEQYF. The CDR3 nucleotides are TGCGCCAGCTCAAAGGGGGCTACCACCCTCTCCTACGAGCAGTACTTC. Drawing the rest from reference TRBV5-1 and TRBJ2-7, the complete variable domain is KAGVTQTPRYLIKTRGQQVTLSCSPISGHRSVSWYQQTPGQGLQFLFEYFSETQRNKGNFPGRFSGRQFSNSRSEMNVSTLELGDSALYLCASSKGATTLSYEQYFGPGTRLTVT.